These 27 T cell receptor beta chains originate from one sample sequenced in a study of blood T cell repertoires in COVID-19. Some clones are missing from TCRdb's copy, which holds only in-frame ones; the method was immunoSEQ multiplex PCR. The data show more than 200,000 clones, 75% to 85% seen once. Sequencing was performed on PBMCs or T cells enriched from blood (not recorded which). The receptors come from a man aged 30 to 45 with acute COVID-19.

The chain carries TRBV27 and TRBJ1-2, with TRBD1 identical over 8 bases. The CDR3 runs to 15 residues. The germline CDR1 and CDR2 sequences are MNHEY and SMNVEV (reference sequence). V was pared by 2 bases and J by 9 bases, with 11 bases of the junction left unmatched. The CDR3 reads CASSLGGTGPSSYTF. CDR3 DNA: TGTGCCAGCAGTTTAGGTGGGACAGGTCCCTCAAGCTACACCTTC.

The rearrangement uses TRBV2 and TRBJ2-7, with 10 bases matching TRBD1. The CDR3 spans 13 residues. J gave up 6 bases and V 6 bases, and 5 bases lay outside the gene matches. Germline V lookup: CDR1 SNHLY, CDR2 FYNNEI. The CDR3 loop reads CASRLRTGGEQYF. As DNA, the CDR3 is TGTGCCAGCAGGCTAAGGACAGGGGGCGAGCAGTACTTC.

The chain joins TRBV5-1 to TRBJ1-5, with 7 bases aligning to TRBD1. The V segment lost 4 bases and the J segment 3 bases; nucleotides outside the gene matches: 7. In germline, CDR1 is SGHRS, CDR2 YFSETQ. The CDR3 length is 15 residues. The CDR3 DNA is TGCGCCAGCAGCAAGACAGGGAAACTCAATCAGCCCCAGCATTTT. Protein sequence: CASSKTGKLNQPQHF.

This clone showed up just once. The chain is built from TRBV4-1 and TRBJ2-7, with D uncertain. Germline-derived CDR1 and CDR2 are MGHRA and YSYEKL. The CDR3 consists of 13 residues. V was pared by 3 bases and J by 2 bases, with 8 bases between. The chain's CDR3 is CASSQTFTYEQYF. CDR3 DNA sequence: TGCGCCAGCAGCCAGACTTTCACCTACGAGCAGTACTTC.

The chain recombines TRBV27 with TRBJ2-5; 9 bases are a match to TRBD2. Trimming cost V 1 base and J 2 bases; bases outside gene matches: 5. The CDR3 covers 16 residues. From germline, CDR1 is MNHEY and CDR2 SMNVEV (reference sequence). CDR3 protein: CASSLFSGGLQETQYF. The DNA of the CDR3 is TGTGCCAGCAGTTTATTTAGCGGGGGACTTCAAGAGACCCAGTACTTC.

This clone was counted a few times. The rearrangement links TRBV12-2 to TRBJ1-6; the D call of TRBD1 is as the table states it, not checked on the DNA. TRBV12-2 is classified as a pseudogene. The CDR3 runs 18 residues. CDR3: CASRLRQGNSSYNSPLHF. CDR3 sequence (DNA): TGTGCAAGTCGCTTAAGACAGGGGAACAGTTCCTATAATTCACCCCTCCACTTT.

This clone was observed a handful of times. The gene calls are TRBV5-1 and TRBJ2-7, with 7 bases fitting TRBD1. CDR1 and CDR2 (germline): SGHRS, YFSETQ. This CDR3 has 15 residues. V trimming: 0 bases; J trimming: 0 bases; junction bases outside the gene matches: 3. CDR3 in DNA: TGCGCCAGCAGCTTGGAGGGACAGAGCTCCTACGAGCAGTACTTC. It is translated as CASSLEGQSSYEQYF.

This clone was seen just once. The chain uses TRBV3-1 (or the pseudogene TRBV3-2) and TRBJ2-1; 12 nucleotides match TRBD2. Germline-derived CDR1 and CDR2 are LGHDT and YNNKEL (reference sequence). The length of the CDR3 is 15 residues. The J segment lost 9 bases and the V segment lost 1 base, leaving 4 bases of the junction unmatched. The CDR3 reads CASSQGLAGGREQFF. In DNA form, the CDR3 reads TGTGCCAGCAGCCAAGGGCTAGCGGGGGGGCGTGAGCAGTTCTTC.

The chain links TRBV11-1 to TRBJ2-7; D unresolved. Trimming removed 6 bases from V and 6 bases from J, with 12 bases in between. CDR1 and CDR2 (germline): SGHAT, FQDESV (reference sequence). The CDR3 is 12 amino acids. CDR3 region: CASSRLFGEQYF. CDR3 bases: TGTGCCAGCAGTCGACTTTTTGGCGAGCAGTACTTC.

The genes are TRBV11-2 and TRBJ2-6; the match to TRBD1 covers 7 bases. V was pared by 0 bases and J by 4 bases, with 9 bases of the junction left unmatched. The CDR3 consists of 18 residues. The germline gives CDR1 SGHAT, CDR2 FQNNGV. This CDR3 reads CASSLDRIRGSGANVLTF. CDR3 in DNA: TGTGCCAGCAGCTTAGACAGAATCAGGGGGTCCGGGGCCAACGTCCTGACTTTC.

The chain has TRBV5-5 and TRBJ2-1, with TRBD2 identical over 12 bases. After removal of 1 base from V and 10 bases from J, the junction contained 6 bases not matched to a gene. Germline V gene data show CDR1 as SGHKS and CDR2 as YYEKEE (reference sequence). The length of the CDR3 is 15 residues. CDR3 nucleotides: TGTGCCAGCAGCTTGTTGCCTAGCGGGGGGGACGAGCAGTTCTTC. This encodes CASSLLPSGGDEQFF.

This chain uses TRBV6-5 with TRBJ1-5; TRBD1 agrees at 10 bases. Germline V gene sequence: CDR1 MNHEY, CDR2 SVGAGI. The trim removed 7 bases at V and 7 bases at J, leaving 7 bases unmatched. The CDR3 contains 14 residues. The CDR3 reads CASKAGTGVQPQHF. CDR3 DNA: TGTGCCAGCAAAGCCGGGACAGGGGTGCAGCCCCAGCATTTT.

The chain uses TRBV6-5 and TRBJ1-6; TRBD1 agrees at 7 bases. There are 14 residues in the CDR3. Germline values: CDR1 MNHEY, CDR2 SVGAGI. After removal of 10 bases from V and 7 bases from J, the junction contained 10 bases not matched to a gene. CDR3 region: CAIRRDSQNSPLHF. For the CDR3, the DNA is TGTGCCATCCGCCGGGACAGTCAAAATTCACCCCTCCACTTT.

V is TRBV2 and J is TRBJ1-4; TRBD1 might be the D (6 bases). From germline, CDR1 is SNHLY and CDR2 FYNNEI. This CDR3 is 14 amino acids long. Deletions cut 5 bases from V and 8 bases from J, with 15 bases between. The CDR3 nucleotides are TGTGCCAGCAGTACCGAGGGGGTAGTAGAAAAACTGTTTTTT. Translated: CASSTEGVVEKLFF. Full variable domain (remainder filled in from reference TRBV2 and TRBJ1-4): EPEVTQTPSHQVTQMGQEVILRCVPISNHLYFYWYRQILGQKVEFLVSFYNNEISEKSEIFDDQFSVERPDGSNFTLKIRSTKLEDSAMYFCASSTEGVVEKLFFGSGTQLSVL.

The rearrangement joins TRBV3-1 (or the pseudogene TRBV3-2) to TRBJ1-5; 10 positions match TRBD1. The CDR3 contains 14 residues. Germline CDR1 LGHDT, CDR2 YNNKEL (reference sequence). V shed 4 bases, J shed 5 bases, and the junction held 2 bases outside the gene matches. CDR3 DNA sequence: TGTGCCAGCAGCCTAGGGACAGGGGATCAGCCCCAGCATTTT. This translates into CASSLGTGDQPQHF.

The V and J genes are TRBV11-2 and TRBJ2-5; 13 nucleotides line up with TRBD2. The CDR3 runs to 16 residues. V was clipped by 5 bases and J by 0 bases; unmatched bases: 3. Germline CDR1 SGHAT, CDR2 FQNNGV. CDR3 sequence reads: CASSIGLAGDQETQYF. CDR3 nucleotide sequence: TGTGCCAGCAGCATCGGACTAGCGGGGGACCAAGAGACCCAGTACTTC.

The V gene is TRBV7-9, the J gene TRBJ2-1; TRBD1 is a possible D gene (8 bases). V was trimmed by 2 bases and J by 5 bases, leaving 10 bases between them. Germline loops: CDR1 SEHNR, CDR2 FQNEAQ (reference sequence). This CDR3 comprises 14 residues. DNA of the CDR3: TGTGCCAGCAGCTTAACAGGGGGGGACAATGAGCAGTTCTTC. Residues: CASSLTGGDNEQFF.

This clone has just a few counts. The rearrangement uses TRBV2 and TRBJ1-5; no firm D call. The CDR3 is made up of 14 amino acids. CDR1 SNHLY and CDR2 FYNNEI come from the germline V gene. Trimming stripped 5 bases from V and 2 bases from J, with 10 bases between. The CDR3 coding sequence is TGTGCCAGCAGTTTCTCCTTAGGCAATCAGCCCCAGCATTTT. It specifies CASSFSLGNQPQHF.

This clone was observed once. The chain employs TRBV19 and TRBJ1-5; TRBD1 is a possible D gene (6 bases). CDR3 length: 14 amino acids. Germline V gene lookup returns CDR1 LNHDA and CDR2 SQIVND (reference sequence). V was shortened by 6 bases and J by 3 bases, with 12 bases between the two germline ends. The CDR3 nucleotides read TGTGCCAGTAGAACTGGACAGTTCAATCAGCCCCAGCATTTT. This sequence encodes CASRTGQFNQPQHF.

The chain combines TRBV2 with TRBJ1-1; D gene unclear. The V gene's germline CDR1 is SNHLY and CDR2 FYNNEI. Trimming shortened V by 4 bases and J by 5 bases, and 14 bases separated the two germline ends. The CDR3 length is 14 residues. Here the CDR3 DNA reads TGTGCCAGCAGTGGTAGAGGCCCGTGGACTGAAGCTTTCTTT. Its translation: CASSGRGPWTEAFF.

The chain recombines TRBV7-9 with TRBJ1-3, with D hard to call. This CDR3 contains 14 residues. Germline V gene data show CDR1 as SEHNR and CDR2 as FQNEAQ (reference sequence). The CDR3 sequence: CANSLRDSGNTIYF. CDR3 bases: TGTGCAAACAGCTTACGAGACTCTGGAAACACCATATATTTT. The full variable domain, its missing parts supplied by reference TRBV7-9 and TRBJ1-3, is DTGVSQNPRHKITKRGQNVTFRCDPISEHNRLYWYRQTLGQGPEFLTYFQNEAQLEKSRLLSDRFSAERPKGSFSTLEIQRTEQGDSAMYLCANSLRDSGNTIYFGEGSWLTVV.

This CDR3 reads CASSVPGTGNTEAFF. As DNA, the CDR3 is TGTGCCAGCAGCGTTCCCGGGACAGGGAACACTGAAGCTTTCTTT. The chain employs TRBV7-9 and TRBJ1-1, with 8 positions matching TRBD1. This CDR3 has 15 amino acids. CDR1 and CDR2 from the germline V gene are SEHNR and FQNEAQ (reference sequence). V lost 5 bases and J lost 1; bases outside the gene matches: 6.

The chain uses TRBV11-2 and TRBJ2-5; D ambiguous. The CDR3 extends over 16 amino acids. From germline, CDR1 is SGHAT and CDR2 FQNNGV. V was cut by 5 bases and J by 3 bases, with 19 bases left in between. The CDR3 is CASSHKSYRRKETQYF. The CDR3 region has the DNA TGTGCCAGCAGCCACAAGAGCTATCGCAGGAAAGAGACCCAGTACTTC.

As to this clone: The junction shows a germline mismatch at one end, possibly a read error. V is TRBV11-2 and J is TRBJ1-6; no reliable D call. This CDR3 region has 14 residues. From germline, CDR1 is SGHAT and CDR2 FQNNGV. DNA of the CDR3: TGTGCCAGCAGATTAGGTGGAGGGAATTCACCCCTCCACTTT. The encoded protein is CASRLGGGNSPLHF. The full variable domain, in which reference TRBV11-2 and TRBJ1-6 provide the parts outside the CDR3, is EAGVAQSPRYKIIEKRQSVAFWCNPISGHATLYWYQQILGQGPKLLIQFQNNGVVDDSQLPKDRFSAERLKGVDSTLKIQPAKLEDSAVYLCASRLGGGNSPLHFGNGTRLTVT.

The genes are TRBV28 and TRBJ2-7; 10 bases match TRBD1. J lost 4 bases, V lost 10 bases, and 10 bases had no gene match. Germline values: CDR1 MDHEN, CDR2 SYDVKM. This CDR3 contains 14 residues. For the CDR3, the DNA is TGTGCCACCACGGACAGGGGGAGAGGGTACGAGCAGTACTTC. It encodes CATTDRGRGYEQYF.

This chain connects TRBV2 to TRBJ1-2, with 7 positions matching TRBD1. The CDR3 has 12 amino acids. Trimming took 7 bases from V and 14 from J; bases not matched to a gene: 13. Germline lookup yields CDR1 SNHLY and CDR2 FYNNEI. CDR3 nucleotide sequence: TGTGCCAGCATTCCGAGACAGGGCGCGTGGACCTTC. Translation: CASIPRQGAWTF.

The chain joins TRBV7-3 to TRBJ2-1; D remains ambiguous. Trimming took off 2 bases at V and 7 bases at J, with 3 bases between the two ends. Germline V lookup: CDR1 SGHTA, CDR2 FQGTGA. The length of the CDR3 is 11 residues. CDR3 nucleotides: TGTGCCAGCAGCTTACAGAATGAGCAGTTCTTC. Its protein is CASSLQNEQFF.